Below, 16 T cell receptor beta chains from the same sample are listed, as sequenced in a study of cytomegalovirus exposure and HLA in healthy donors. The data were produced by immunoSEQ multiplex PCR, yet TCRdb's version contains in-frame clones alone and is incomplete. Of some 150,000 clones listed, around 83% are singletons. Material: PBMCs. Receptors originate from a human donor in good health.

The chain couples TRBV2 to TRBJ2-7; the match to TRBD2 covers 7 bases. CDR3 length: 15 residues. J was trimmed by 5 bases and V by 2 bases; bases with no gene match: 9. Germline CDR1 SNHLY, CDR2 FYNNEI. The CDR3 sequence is CASSEPGGGKNEQYF. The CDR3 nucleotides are TGTGCCAGCAGTGAACCAGGCGGGGGAAAGAACGAGCAGTACTTC.

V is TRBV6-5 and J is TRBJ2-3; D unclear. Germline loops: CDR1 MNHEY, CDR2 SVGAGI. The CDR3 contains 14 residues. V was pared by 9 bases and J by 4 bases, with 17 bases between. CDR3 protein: CASRRVNLADTQYF. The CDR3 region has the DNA TGTGCCAGTAGACGGGTGAATTTGGCAGATACGCAGTATTTT.

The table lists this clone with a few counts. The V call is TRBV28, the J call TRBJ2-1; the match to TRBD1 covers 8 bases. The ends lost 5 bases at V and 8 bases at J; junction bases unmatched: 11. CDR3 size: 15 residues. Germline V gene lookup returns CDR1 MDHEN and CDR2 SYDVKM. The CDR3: CASSPLGTGLDEQFF. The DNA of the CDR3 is TGTGCCAGCAGTCCCCTCGGGACAGGTCTTGATGAGCAGTTCTTC.

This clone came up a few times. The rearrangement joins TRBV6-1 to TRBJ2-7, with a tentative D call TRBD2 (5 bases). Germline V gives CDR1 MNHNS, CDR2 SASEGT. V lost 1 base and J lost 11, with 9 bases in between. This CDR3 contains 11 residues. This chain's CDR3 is CASSEGAEEYF. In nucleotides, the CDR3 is TGTGCCAGCAGTGAAGGAGCGGAGGAGTACTTC.

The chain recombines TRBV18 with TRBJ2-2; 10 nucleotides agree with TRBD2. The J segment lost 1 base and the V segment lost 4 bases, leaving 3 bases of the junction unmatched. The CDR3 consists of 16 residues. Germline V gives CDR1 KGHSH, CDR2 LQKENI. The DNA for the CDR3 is TGTGCCAGCTCACAACTAGCGGGGTGGAACACCGGGGAGCTGTTTTTT. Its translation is CASSQLAGWNTGELFF.

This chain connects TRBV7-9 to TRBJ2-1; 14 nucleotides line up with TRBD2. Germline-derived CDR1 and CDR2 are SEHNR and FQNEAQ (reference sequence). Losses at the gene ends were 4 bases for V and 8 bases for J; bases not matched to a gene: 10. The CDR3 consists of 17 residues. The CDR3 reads CASSSEIGLAGGYEQFF. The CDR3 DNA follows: TGTGCCAGCAGCTCCGAAATAGGACTAGCGGGGGGCTATGAGCAGTTCTTC.

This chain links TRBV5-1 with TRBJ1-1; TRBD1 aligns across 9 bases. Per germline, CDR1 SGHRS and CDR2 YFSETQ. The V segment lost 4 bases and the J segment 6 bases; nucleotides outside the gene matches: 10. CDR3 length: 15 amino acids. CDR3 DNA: TGCGCCAGCAGCGTCAGCACAGGGGGCATCTCTGAAGCTTTCTTT. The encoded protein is CASSVSTGGISEAFF.

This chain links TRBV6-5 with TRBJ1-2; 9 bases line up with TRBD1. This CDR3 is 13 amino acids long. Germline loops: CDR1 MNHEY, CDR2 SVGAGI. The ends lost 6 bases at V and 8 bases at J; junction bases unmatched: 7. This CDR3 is CASRPRTGDGYTF. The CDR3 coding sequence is TGTGCCAGCAGGCCGCGGACAGGGGACGGCTACACCTTC.

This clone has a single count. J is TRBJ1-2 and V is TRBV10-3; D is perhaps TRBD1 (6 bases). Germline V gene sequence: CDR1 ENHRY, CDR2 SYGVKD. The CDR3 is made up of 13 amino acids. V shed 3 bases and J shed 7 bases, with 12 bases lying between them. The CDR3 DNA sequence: TGTGCCATCAGTGACATACAGGGAAGTGGCTACACCTTC. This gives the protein CAISDIQGSGYTF.

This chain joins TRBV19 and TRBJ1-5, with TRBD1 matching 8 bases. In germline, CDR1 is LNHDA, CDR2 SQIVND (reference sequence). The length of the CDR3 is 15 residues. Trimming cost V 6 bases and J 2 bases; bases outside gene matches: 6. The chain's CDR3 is CASSPTGGGNQPQHF. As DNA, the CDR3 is TGTGCCAGTAGCCCCACAGGGGGTGGCAATCAGCCCCAGCATTTT.

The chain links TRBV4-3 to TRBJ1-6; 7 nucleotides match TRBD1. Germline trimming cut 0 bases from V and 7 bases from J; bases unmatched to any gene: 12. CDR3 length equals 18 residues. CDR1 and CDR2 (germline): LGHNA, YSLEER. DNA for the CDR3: TGCGCCAGCAGCCAAGATCCTCAAACGACAGGGACAAATTCACCCCTCCACTTT. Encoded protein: CASSQDPQTTGTNSPLHF.

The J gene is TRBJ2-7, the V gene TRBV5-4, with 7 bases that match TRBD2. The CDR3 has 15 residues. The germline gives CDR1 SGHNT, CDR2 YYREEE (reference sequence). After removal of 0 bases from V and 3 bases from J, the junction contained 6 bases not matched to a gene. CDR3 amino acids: CASSLAGGIFYEQYF. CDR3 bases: TGTGCCAGCAGCTTGGCGGGGGGAATCTTCTACGAGCAGTACTTC. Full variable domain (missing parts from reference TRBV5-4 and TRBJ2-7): ETGVTQSPTHLIKTRGQQVTLRCSSQSGHNTVSWYQQALGQGPQFIFQYYREEENGRGNFPPRFSGLQFPNYSSELNVNALELDDSALYLCASSLAGGIFYEQYFGPGTRLTVT.

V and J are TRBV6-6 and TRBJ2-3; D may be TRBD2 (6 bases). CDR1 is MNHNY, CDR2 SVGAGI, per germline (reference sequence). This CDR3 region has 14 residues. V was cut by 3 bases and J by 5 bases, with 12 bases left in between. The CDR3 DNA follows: TGTGCCAGCAGTTATCCAGCGGGTAAAGATACGCAGTATTTT. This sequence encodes CASSYPAGKDTQYF.

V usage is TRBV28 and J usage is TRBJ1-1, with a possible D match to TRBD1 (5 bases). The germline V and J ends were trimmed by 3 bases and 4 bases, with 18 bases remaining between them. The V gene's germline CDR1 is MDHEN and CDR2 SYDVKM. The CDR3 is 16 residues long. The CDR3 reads CASSLEGWRGSTEAFF. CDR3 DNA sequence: TGTGCCAGCAGTTTGGAGGGGTGGAGGGGAAGCACTGAAGCTTTCTTT. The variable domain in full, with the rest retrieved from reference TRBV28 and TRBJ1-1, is DVKVTQSSRYLVKRTGEKVFLECVQDMDHENMFWYRQDPGLGLRLIYFSYDVKMKEKGDIPEGYSVSREKKERFSLILESASTNQTSMYLCASSLEGWRGSTEAFFGQGTRLTVV.

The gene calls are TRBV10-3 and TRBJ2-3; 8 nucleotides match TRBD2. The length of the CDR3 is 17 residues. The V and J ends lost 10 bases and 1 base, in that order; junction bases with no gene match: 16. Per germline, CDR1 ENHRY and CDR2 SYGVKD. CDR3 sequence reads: CATKSNLAGTGTDTQYF. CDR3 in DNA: TGTGCCACCAAAAGCAATCTAGCGGGTACTGGCACAGATACGCAGTATTTT.

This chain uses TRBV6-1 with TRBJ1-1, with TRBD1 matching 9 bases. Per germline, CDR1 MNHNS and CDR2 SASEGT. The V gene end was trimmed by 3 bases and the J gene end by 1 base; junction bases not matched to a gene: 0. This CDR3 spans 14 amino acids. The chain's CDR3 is CASSEGQGNTEAFF. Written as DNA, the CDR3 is TGTGCCAGCAGTGAGGGACAGGGGAACACTGAAGCTTTCTTT.